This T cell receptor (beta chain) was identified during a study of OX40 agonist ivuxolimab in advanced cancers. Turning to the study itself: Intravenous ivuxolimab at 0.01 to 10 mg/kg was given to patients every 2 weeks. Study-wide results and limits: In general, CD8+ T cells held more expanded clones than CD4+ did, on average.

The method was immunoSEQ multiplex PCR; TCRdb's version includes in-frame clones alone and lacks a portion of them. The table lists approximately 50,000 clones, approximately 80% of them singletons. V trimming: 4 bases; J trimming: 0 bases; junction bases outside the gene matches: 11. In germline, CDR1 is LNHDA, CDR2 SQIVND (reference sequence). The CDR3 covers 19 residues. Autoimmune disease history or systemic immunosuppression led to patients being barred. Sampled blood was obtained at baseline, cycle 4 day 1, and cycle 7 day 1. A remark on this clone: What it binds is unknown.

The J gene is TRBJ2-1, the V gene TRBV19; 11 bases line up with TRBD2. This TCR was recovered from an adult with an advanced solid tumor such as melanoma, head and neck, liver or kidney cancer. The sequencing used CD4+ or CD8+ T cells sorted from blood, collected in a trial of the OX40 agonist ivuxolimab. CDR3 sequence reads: CASSKLAGASLSSYNEQFF. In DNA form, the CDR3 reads TGTGCCAGTAGTAAACTAGCGGGAGCCTCCTTGAGCTCCTACAATGAGCAGTTCTTC.